The 6 T cell receptor beta chains below were found in one sample sequenced in a study of blood T cell repertoires in COVID-19. The data were produced by immunoSEQ multiplex PCR, yet TCRdb's version contains in-frame clones alone and is incomplete. There are 230,000 or so clones in the sample; roughly 79% occur only once, and 7.5% lies in the top ten. Sequencing was carried out using peripheral blood. The receptors were gathered from a woman aged 80 or older with COVID-19, enrolled during active disease.

V is TRBV19 and J is TRBJ1-5; a possible D gene is TRBD1 (5 bases). The CDR3 loop spans 14 amino acids. The germline V gene encodes CDR1 LNHDA and CDR2 SQIVND (reference sequence). Deletions cut 10 bases from V and 2 bases from J, with 15 bases between. The CDR3 protein is CATQPRERNQPQHF. The CDR3, as DNA: TGTGCCACTCAACCCAGGGAACGCAATCAGCCCCAGCATTTT.

In nucleotides, the CDR3 is TGCGCCAGCAGCCGGGGGACGGAGAACACTGAAGCTTTCTTT. Translating it yields CASSRGTENTEAFF. V usage is TRBV5-1 and J usage is TRBJ1-1; D is possibly TRBD1 (5 bases). The V end was cut by 4 bases, the J end by 1 base, with 11 bases between. Germline V gene lookup returns CDR1 SGHRS and CDR2 YFSETQ. This CDR3 region has 14 residues.

CDR3 bases: TGTGCCAGCAGCCCACTTACGGGATCAAATGAAAAACTGTTTTTT. It translates to CASSPLTGSNEKLFF. V and J are TRBV14 and TRBJ1-4; no firm D call. Between the trimmed V and J ends, which lost 4 bases and 5 bases, there was a span of 14 bases. The CDR3 totals 15 residues. Looked up from germline, CDR1 is SGHDN and CDR2 is FVKESK. Looking up the rest from reference TRBV14 and TRBJ1-4 gives the full variable domain: EAGVTQFPSHSVIEKGQTVTLRCDPISGHDNLYWYRRVMGKEIKFLLHFVKESKQDESGMPNNRFLAERTGGTYSTLKVQPAELEDSGVYFCASSPLTGSNEKLFFGSGTQLSVL.

The chain uses TRBV4-1 and TRBJ1-4; D gene ambiguous. Germline CDR1 reads MGHRA; CDR2 reads YSYEKL. The V gene lost 4 bases and the J gene lost 6 bases, with 12 bases spanning the gap. CDR3 length: 14 residues. CDR3 loop: CASSLGSRDEKLFF. Here the CDR3 DNA reads TGCGCCAGCAGCCTAGGATCGAGGGATGAAAAACTGTTTTTT.

CDR3 sequence (DNA): TGTGCCATCAGGGGACAGTACACAGATACGCAGTATTTT. This encodes CAIRGQYTDTQYF. The gene calls are TRBV10-3 and TRBJ2-3, with 7 bases that match TRBD1. CDR1 ENHRY and CDR2 SYGVKD come from the germline V gene. The length of the CDR3 is 13 residues. The junction had 2 bases not matched to a gene; V was cut back by 6 bases and J by 2 bases.

This clone appeared once. The chain recombines TRBV15 with TRBJ1-2; no firm D call. The V end was cut by 1 base, the J end by 7 bases, with 7 bases between. CDR1 and CDR2 from the germline V gene are LNHNV and YYDKDF (reference sequence). The CDR3 consists of 12 residues. CDR3 DNA: TGTGCCACCAGCAGAGGCACGGGTGGCTACACCTTC. The encoded protein is CATSRGTGGYTF.